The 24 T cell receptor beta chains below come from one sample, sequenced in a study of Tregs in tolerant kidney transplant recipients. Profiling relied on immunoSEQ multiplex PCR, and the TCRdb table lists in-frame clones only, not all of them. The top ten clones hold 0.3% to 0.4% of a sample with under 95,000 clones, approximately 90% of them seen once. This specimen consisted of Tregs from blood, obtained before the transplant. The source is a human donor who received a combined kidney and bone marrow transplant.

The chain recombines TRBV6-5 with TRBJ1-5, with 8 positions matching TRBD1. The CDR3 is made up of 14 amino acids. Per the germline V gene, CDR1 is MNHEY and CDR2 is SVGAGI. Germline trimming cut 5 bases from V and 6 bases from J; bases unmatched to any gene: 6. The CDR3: CASSRTGRGQPQHF. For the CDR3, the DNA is TGTGCCAGCAGTAGGACAGGGAGGGGTCAGCCCCAGCATTTT.

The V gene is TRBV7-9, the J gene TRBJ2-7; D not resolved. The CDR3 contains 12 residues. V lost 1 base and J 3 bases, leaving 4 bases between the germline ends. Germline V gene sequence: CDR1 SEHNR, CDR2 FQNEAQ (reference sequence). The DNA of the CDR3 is TGTGCCAGCAGCTTAGACCTCTACGAGCAGTACTTC. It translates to CASSLDLYEQYF. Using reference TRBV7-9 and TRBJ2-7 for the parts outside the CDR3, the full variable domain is DTGVSQNPRHKITKRGQNVTFRCDPISEHNRLYWYRQTLGQGPEFLTYFQNEAQLEKSRLLSDRFSAERPKGSFSTLEIQRTEQGDSAMYLCASSLDLYEQYFGPGTRLTVT.

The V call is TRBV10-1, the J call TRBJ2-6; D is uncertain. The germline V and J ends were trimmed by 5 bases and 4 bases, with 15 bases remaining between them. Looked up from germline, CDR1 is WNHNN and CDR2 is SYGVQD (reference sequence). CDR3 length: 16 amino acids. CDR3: CASSSDAGPGANVLTF. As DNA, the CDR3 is TGCGCCAGCAGTTCGGACGCAGGTCCCGGGGCCAACGTCCTGACTTTC.

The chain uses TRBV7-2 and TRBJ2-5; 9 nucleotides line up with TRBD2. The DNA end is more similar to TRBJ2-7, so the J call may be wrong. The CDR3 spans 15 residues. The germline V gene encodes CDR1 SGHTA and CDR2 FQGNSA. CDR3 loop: CASSQGTSTSYEQYF. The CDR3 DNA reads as TGTGCCAGCAGTCAGGGGACTAGCACTTCCTACGAGCAGTACTTC.

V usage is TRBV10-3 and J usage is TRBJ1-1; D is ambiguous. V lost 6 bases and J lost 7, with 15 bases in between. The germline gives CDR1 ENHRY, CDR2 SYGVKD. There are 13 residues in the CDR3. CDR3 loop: CAISQGPGLEAFF. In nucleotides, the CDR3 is TGTGCCATCAGCCAAGGGCCAGGCCTTGAAGCTTTCTTT.

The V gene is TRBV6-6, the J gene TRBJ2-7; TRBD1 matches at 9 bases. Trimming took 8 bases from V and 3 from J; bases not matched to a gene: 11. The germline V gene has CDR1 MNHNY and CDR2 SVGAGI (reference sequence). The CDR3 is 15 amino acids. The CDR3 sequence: CASSNYAGQGYEQYF. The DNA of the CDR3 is TGTGCCAGCTCTAATTACGCGGGACAGGGCTACGAGCAGTACTTC.

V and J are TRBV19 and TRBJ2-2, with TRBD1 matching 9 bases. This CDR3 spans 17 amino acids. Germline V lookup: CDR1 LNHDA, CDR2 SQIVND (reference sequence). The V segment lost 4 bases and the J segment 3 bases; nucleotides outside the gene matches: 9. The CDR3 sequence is CASSTPTGGADTGELFF. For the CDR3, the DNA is TGTGCCAGTAGTACCCCAACAGGGGGCGCGGACACCGGGGAGCTGTTTTTT.

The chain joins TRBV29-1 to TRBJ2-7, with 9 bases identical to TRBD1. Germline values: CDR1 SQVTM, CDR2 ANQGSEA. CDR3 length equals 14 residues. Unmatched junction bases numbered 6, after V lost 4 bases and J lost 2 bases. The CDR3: CSVARRQGAYEQYF. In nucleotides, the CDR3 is TGCAGCGTTGCCCGGCGACAGGGGGCCTACGAGCAGTACTTC.

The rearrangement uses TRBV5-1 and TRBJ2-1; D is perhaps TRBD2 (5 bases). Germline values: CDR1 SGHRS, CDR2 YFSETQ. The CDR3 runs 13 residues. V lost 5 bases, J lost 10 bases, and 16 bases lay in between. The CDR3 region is CASRHTSSWEQFF. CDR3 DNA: TGCGCCAGCAGACACACTAGTTCATGGGAGCAGTTCTTC.

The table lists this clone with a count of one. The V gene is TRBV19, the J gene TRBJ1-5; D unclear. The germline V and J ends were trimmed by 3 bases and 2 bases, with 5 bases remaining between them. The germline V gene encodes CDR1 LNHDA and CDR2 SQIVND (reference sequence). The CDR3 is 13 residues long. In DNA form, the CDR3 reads TGTGCCAGTAGTATCGATGGCAATCAGCCCCAGCATTTT. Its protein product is CASSIDGNQPQHF.

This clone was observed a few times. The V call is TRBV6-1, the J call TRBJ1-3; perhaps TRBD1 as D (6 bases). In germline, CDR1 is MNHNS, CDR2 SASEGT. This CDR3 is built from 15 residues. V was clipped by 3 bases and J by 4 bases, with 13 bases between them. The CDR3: CASSELTGAGNTIYF. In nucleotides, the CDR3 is TGTGCCAGCAGTGAGCTAACGGGGGCAGGAAACACCATATATTTT.

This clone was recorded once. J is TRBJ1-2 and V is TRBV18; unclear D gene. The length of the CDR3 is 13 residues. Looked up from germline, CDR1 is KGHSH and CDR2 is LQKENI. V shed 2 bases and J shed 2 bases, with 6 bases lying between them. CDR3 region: CASSPGENYGYTF. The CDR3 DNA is TGTGCCAGCTCACCAGGAGAAAACTATGGCTACACCTTC.

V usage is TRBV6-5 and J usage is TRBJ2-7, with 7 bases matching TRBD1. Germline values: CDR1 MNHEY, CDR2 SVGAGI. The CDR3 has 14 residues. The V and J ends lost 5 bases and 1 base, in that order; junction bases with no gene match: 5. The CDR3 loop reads CASSPGQVSYEQYF. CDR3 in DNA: TGTGCCAGCAGTCCTGGACAGGTTTCCTACGAGCAGTACTTC.

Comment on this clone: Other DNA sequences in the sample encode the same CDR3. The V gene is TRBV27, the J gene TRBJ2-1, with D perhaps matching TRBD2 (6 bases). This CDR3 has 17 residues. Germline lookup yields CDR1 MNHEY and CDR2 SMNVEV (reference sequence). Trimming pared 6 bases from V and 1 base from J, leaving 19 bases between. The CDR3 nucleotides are TGTGCCAGCAGGGCCTTAGGGGTTCTAGCGTCCTACAATGAGCAGTTCTTC. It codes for CASRALGVLASYNEQFF.

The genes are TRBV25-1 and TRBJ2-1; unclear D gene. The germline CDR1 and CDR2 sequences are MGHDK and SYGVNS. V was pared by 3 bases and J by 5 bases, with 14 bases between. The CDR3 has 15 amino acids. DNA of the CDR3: TGTGCCAGCAGTGATGCTAGTCGAGGACACAATGAGCAGTTCTTC. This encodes CASSDASRGHNEQFF.

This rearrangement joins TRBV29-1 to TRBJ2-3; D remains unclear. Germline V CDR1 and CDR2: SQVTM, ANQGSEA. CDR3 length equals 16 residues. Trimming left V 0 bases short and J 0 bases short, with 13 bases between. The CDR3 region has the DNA TGCAGCGTTGAAGATCAGGAACGGACGAGCACAGATACGCAGTATTTT. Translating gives CSVEDQERTSTDTQYF.

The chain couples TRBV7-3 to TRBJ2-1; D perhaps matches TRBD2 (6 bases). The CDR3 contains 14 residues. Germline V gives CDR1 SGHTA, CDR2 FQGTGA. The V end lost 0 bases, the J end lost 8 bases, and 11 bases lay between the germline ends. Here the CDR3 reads CASSLTPLADEQFF. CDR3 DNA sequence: TGTGCCAGCAGCTTAACCCCACTAGCAGATGAGCAGTTCTTC.

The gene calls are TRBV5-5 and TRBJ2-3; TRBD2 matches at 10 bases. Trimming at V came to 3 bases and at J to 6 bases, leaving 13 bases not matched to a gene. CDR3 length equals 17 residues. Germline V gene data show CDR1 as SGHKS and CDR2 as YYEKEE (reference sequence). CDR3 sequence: CASSSPRSSGSADTQYF. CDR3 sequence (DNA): TGTGCCAGCAGCTCCCCCCGGTCTAGCGGGAGTGCGGATACGCAGTATTTT.

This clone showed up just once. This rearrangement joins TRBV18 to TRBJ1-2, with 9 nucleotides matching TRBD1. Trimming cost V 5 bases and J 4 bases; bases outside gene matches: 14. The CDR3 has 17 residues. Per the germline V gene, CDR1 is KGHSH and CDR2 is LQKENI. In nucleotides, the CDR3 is TGTGCCAGCTCAAATGTTGGGTTCACAGGGGGCACCTATGGCTACACCTTC. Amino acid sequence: CASSNVGFTGGTYGYTF.

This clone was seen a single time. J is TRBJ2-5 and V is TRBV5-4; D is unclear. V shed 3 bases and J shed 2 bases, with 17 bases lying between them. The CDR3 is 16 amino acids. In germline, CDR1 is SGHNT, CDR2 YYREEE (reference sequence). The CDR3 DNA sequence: TGTGCCAGCAGCTCCGTCATATTGAGAGAACAAGAGACCCAGTACTTC. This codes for CASSSVILREQETQYF. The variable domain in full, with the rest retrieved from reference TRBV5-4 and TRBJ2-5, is ETGVTQSPTHLIKTRGQQVTLRCSSQSGHNTVSWYQQALGQGPQFIFQYYREEENGRGNFPPRFSGLQFPNYSSELNVNALELDDSALYLCASSSVILREQETQYFGPGTRLLVL.

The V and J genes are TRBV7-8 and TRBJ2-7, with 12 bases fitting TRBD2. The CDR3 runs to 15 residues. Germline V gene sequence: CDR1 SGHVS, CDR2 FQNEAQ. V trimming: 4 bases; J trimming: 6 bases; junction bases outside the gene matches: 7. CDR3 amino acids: CASSSSGTSGLEQYF. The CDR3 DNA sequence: TGTGCCAGCAGCTCCTCCGGGACTAGCGGGCTCGAGCAGTACTTC.

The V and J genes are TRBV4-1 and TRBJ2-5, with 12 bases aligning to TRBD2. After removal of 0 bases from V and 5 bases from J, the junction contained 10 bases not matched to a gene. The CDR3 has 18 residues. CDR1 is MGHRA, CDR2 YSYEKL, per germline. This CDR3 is CASSQDPRLAGAGETQYF. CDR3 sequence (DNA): TGCGCCAGCAGCCAAGATCCGAGACTAGCGGGAGCAGGGGAGACCCAGTACTTC.

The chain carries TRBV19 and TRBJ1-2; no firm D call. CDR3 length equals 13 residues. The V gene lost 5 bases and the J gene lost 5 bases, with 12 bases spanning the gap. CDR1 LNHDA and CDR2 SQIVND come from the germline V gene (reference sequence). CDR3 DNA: TGTGCCAGTAGTCTCGACACCTCTTATGGCTACACCTTC. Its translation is CASSLDTSYGYTF.

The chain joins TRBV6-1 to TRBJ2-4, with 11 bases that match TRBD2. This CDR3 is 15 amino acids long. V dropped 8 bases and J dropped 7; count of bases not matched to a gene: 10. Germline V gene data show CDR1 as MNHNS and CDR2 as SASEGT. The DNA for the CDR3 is TGTGCCAGCGGAACCTGGGGGACTAGCGGTAACATTCAGTACTTC. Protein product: CASGTWGTSGNIQYF.